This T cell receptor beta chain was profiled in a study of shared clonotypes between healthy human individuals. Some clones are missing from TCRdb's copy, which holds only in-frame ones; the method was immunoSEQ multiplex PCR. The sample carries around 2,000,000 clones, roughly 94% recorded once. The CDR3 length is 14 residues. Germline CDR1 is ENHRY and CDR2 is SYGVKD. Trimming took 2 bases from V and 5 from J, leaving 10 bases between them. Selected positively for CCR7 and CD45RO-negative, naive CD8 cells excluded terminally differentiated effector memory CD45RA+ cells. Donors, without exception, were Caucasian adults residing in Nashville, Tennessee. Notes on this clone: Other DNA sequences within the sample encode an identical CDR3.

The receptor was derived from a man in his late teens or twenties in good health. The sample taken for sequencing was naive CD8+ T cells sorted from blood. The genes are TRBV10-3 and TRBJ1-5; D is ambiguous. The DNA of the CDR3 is TGTGCCATCAGTGAGGGAGGGAGAGATCAGCCCCAGCATTTT. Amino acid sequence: CAISEGGRDQPQHF.